Reported below is one T cell receptor (beta chain). Antigen: not known. This entry is derived from a study of T cell repertoires in cytomegalovirus infection. About the research overall: Both recently identified HLA-C-restricted and well-studied HLA-B-restricted CMV epitopes were used in the study.

TCRdb used MiXCR to reprocess the reads, holding one entry per CDR3 protein. The sample records 650,000 to 900,000 distinct CDR3 sequences, 32% being singletons. Trimming pared 0 bases from V and 6 bases from J, leaving 11 bases between. The CDR3 extends over 14 amino acids. Germline V gene lookup returns CDR1 DFQATT and CDR2 SNEGSKA (reference sequence). Broader study findings: HLA-C-restricted CMV clonotypes gave the most frequent clonotype in two of eight donors. Identification of carriers of CMV plus the relevant HLA was achieved through cumulative public TCR beta family frequency.

The chain uses TRBV20-1 and TRBJ1-4; D is uncertain. The receptor comes from a human donor in good health (CMV status not recorded). Some clones in this sample may be carry-over from other donors' samples. The sequencing here drew on cultured CD8+ T cells from PBMCs, taken from culture after CMV antigen stimulation. The CDR3 nucleotides are TGCAGTGCTAGAGATCCCATAAAGGATGAAAAACTGTTTTTT. Its translation: CSARDPIKDEKLFF.